This T cell receptor beta chain is from a study of blood T cell repertoires in COVID-19. Assay: immunoSEQ multiplex PCR; the TCRdb copy retains only in-frame clones and omits some. The data contain about 81,000 clones, approximately 75% of them seen just once; the ten biggest clones take up around 4.4%. Input material: peripheral blood. The origin of this receptor is a woman aged 50 to 60 with acute or convalescent COVID-19.

The CDR3 region has the DNA TGTGCCAGCAGCCAAGATTGGGACTTCAAGGGCACAGATACGCAGTATTTT. This codes for CASSQDWDFKGTDTQYF. This chain connects TRBV4-2 to TRBJ2-3; D might be TRBD2 (6 bases). Germline assignment: CDR1 LGHNA and CDR2 YNFKEQ. CDR3 size: 17 residues. The ends were cut back, 0 bases at V and 1 base at J, with 14 bases in the middle.